A selection of T cell receptor beta chains follows, all from one sample in a study of OX40 agonist ivuxolimab in advanced cancers. Repertoires were generated with immunoSEQ multiplex PCR, while TCRdb's copy carries only in-frame clones and drops some. The sample lists tens of thousands of clones, more than 70% occurring once. Sequencing was performed on CD4+ or CD8+ T cells sorted from blood, taken in a trial of the OX40 agonist ivuxolimab. The origin of the receptors is an adult with an advanced solid tumor such as melanoma, head and neck, liver or kidney cancer. The CDR3 runs from the conserved cysteine through the conserved F or W. Fields, in order: CDR3 DNA, CDR3 protein, D gene, CDR3 length, J gene, clone size, V gene. D genes are given only for firm matches. Some rows mark clone size as missing; the rest say once, few, many or name a class of expanded clone.

TGCGCCAGCAGCTTGGATGCAGGGCCCCCGGAGACCCAGTACTTC CASSLDAGPPETQYF NA 15 TRBJ2-5 NA TRBV5-1
TGTGCCAGTAGTGCAGGGGGGTACACAGATACGCAGTATTTT CASSAGGYTDTQYF NA 14 TRBJ2-3 once TRBV19
TGTGCCAGCCTGTTTGTACAGGTTGGCACAGATACGCAGTATTTT CASLFVQVGTDTQYF NA 15 TRBJ2-3 once TRBV6-1
TGTGCCAGCAGCGCAGAGACAATTTCACCCCTCCACTTT CASSAETISPLHF NA 13 TRBJ1-6 NA TRBV11-1
TGCGCCAGCACATCGGGAGAGAGGGAGCAGTACTTC CASTSGEREQYF NA 12 TRBJ2-7 NA TRBV10-2
TGTGCCAGCAGTTTATCGCCGTCCAGTCCTTCGAACACTGAAGCTTTCTTT CASSLSPSSPSNTEAFF NA 17 TRBJ1-1 NA TRBV27
TGCGCCAGCAGCTTGGATAGGAGTTACACTGAAGCTTTCTTT CASSLDRSYTEAFF NA 14 TRBJ1-1 NA TRBV5-1
TGTGCCAGCAGCTTAGGTCGACTAGCGGGAGTCTTCACAGATACGCAGTATTTT CASSLGRLAGVFTDTQYF TRBD2 18 TRBJ2-3 NA TRBV11-3
TGTGCCAGCAGCGTAGATGGGACAGGGGACAATCAGCCCCAGCATTTT CASSVDGTGDNQPQHF TRBD1 16 TRBJ1-5 NA TRBV9
TGTGCCAGCAGTCAGAGGCCCTGGGATCACGAGCAGTACTTC CASSQRPWDHEQYF NA 14 TRBJ2-7 NA TRBV7-2
TGTGCCAGCAGCAAAGCGCCGGGACAGAACTATGGCTACACCTTC CASSKAPGQNYGYTF NA 15 TRBJ1-2 NA TRBV21-1
TGTGCCAGCAGCTTTAGGACGGCAACTAATGAAAAACTGTTTTTT CASSFRTATNEKLFF NA 15 TRBJ1-4 NA TRBV7-8
TGTGCCAGCAGCCAAGTTTTCCGGAACTCCAATCCCAAAAACATTCAGTACTTC CASSQVFRNSNPKNIQYF NA 18 TRBJ2-4 NA TRBV14
TGTGCCAGCAGCTCTGGAAACACCATATATTTT CASSSGNTIYF NA 11 TRBJ1-3 NA TRBV11-3
TGTGCCAGCAGTTCTCACGGGGCTGGCACTGAAGCTTTCTTT CASSSHGAGTEAFF NA 14 TRBJ1-1 NA TRBV6-1
TGCACGCCGAGTCCAGGGCAACACCGGGGAGCTGTTTTT CTPSPGQHRGAVF NA 13 TRBJ2-2 NA TRBV1
TGTGCCAGCAGCCTCAACCGGGACAGGGGGCCGGAGACCCAGTACTTC CASSLNRDRGPETQYF TRBD1 16 TRBJ2-5 NA TRBV13
TGTGCCAGTAGTGGGTCCAACTCCTACGAGCAGTACTTC CASSGSNSYEQYF NA 13 TRBJ2-7 NA TRBV19
TGTGCCAGCAGCTCCACTAATGGGGCCGGGGAGCTGTTTTTT CASSSTNGAGELFF NA 14 TRBJ2-2 NA TRBV7-9
TGCGCCAGCAGCTTGGCCCTAGGGACAGGACTTCTCTCCTACGAGCAGTACTTC CASSLALGTGLLSYEQYF TRBD1 18 TRBJ2-7 NA TRBV5-1
TGCGCCAGCAGCTTGGGGGCAGGGGGCGTGGTTAATGAGCAGTTCTTC CASSLGAGGVVNEQFF TRBD1 16 TRBJ2-1 NA TRBV5-1
TGTGCCAGCAGACCCCCGAGACAGGGGTTTACGCCCCAGCATTTT CASRPPRQGFTPQHF TRBD1 15 TRBJ1-5 NA TRBV6-5
TGTGCCAGCAGCTTAGAAACTGCTGGAAACACCATATATTTT CASSLETAGNTIYF NA 14 TRBJ1-3 NA TRBV7-9
TGTGCCAGTGATTGGGACAGGGGGATGGAGACCCAGTACTTC CASDWDRGMETQYF TRBD1 14 TRBJ2-5 NA TRBV6-1
TGTGCCAGCAGCTTAGGTTTGGCAGGGGGTCGGACAGATACGCAGTATTTT CASSLGLAGGRTDTQYF TRBD1 17 TRBJ2-3 NA TRBV11-3
TGCGCCAGCAGCCAAGGTTCAGGGGATGTGAATACGCAGTATTTT CASSQGSGDVNTQYF NA 15 TRBJ2-3 NA TRBV4-1
TGTGCCAGCAGCTTAGACGCAGGGACAGGGTCCTACAATGAGCAGTTCTTC CASSLDAGTGSYNEQFF TRBD1 17 TRBJ2-1 few TRBV11-3
TGTGCCAGCAGAAAGGAGGGACAGGACCACAGCGGCTACACTTTC CASRKEGQDHSGYTF TRBD1 15 TRBJ1-2 NA TRBV7-2
TGTGCCAGCAGCCCTCGGGAGCGGACTTACAATGAGCAGTTCTTC CASSPRERTYNEQFF NA 15 TRBJ2-1 NA TRBV14
TGTGCCAGCAGCTTAGATTCAGGGGGCGCAGAGACCCAGTACTTC CASSLDSGGAETQYF TRBD1 15 TRBJ2-5 NA TRBV11-3
TGTGCCAGCAGCTTAGGCAGAAGCTCCTACGAGCAGTACTTC CASSLGRSSYEQYF NA 14 TRBJ2-7 NA TRBV7-2
TGTGCCAGCAGCCCGGGGGCTAGCGGGGAAGAGACCCAGTACTTC CASSPGASGEETQYF TRBD2 15 TRBJ2-5 NA TRBV9
TGTGCCAGCAGGGGACTAGCGGTCGGGGAGCTGTTTTTT CASRGLAVGELFF TRBD2 13 TRBJ2-2 NA TRBV6-1
TGTGCCAGCAGCTTAGTTACTAATGAAAAACTGTTTTTT CASSLVTNEKLFF NA 13 TRBJ1-4 few TRBV7-9
TGTGCCAGCAGCACAGGGACAGGGGGGACAGATACGCAGTATTTT CASSTGTGGTDTQYF TRBD1 15 TRBJ2-3 NA TRBV6-5
TGTGCCAGCAGCTTGGCCAGGGAAAAGATCTATGGCTACACCTTC CASSLAREKIYGYTF NA 15 TRBJ1-2 NA TRBV5-4
TGCAGCGTTGAAAGGCAGGCAGATACGCAGTATTTT CSVERQADTQYF NA 12 TRBJ2-3 NA TRBV29-1
TGTGCCAGCAGCTTAGTGGCTAGCGGGAGTCCCACCGGGGAGCTGTTTTTT CASSLVASGSPTGELFF TRBD2 17 TRBJ2-2 few TRBV7-8
TGTGCCAGCAGCCCAAACAGGGATTCACCCCTCCACTTT CASSPNRDSPLHF NA 13 TRBJ1-6 NA TRBV7-2
TGTGCCAGCAGCTTACCGGGACTAGCGGCTAACGAGCAGTACTTC CASSLPGLAANEQYF TRBD2 15 TRBJ2-7 NA TRBV5-5
TGCGCCAGCAGTGAGTCTGGCGGGGCCCGCTACGAGCAGTACTTC CASSESGGARYEQYF NA 15 TRBJ2-7 NA TRBV10-2
TGTGCCAGCAGTTTGACAGACTATGGCTACACCTTC CASSLTDYGYTF NA 12 TRBJ1-2 NA TRBV2
TGTGCCATCAGTGAGGCGGAATGGGTCCCTAAGCCCCAGCATTTT CAISEAEWVPKPQHF NA 15 TRBJ1-5 NA TRBV10-3
TGCGCCAGCAGTGAGAGGGGAACCGATCAGCCCCAGCATTTT CASSERGTDQPQHF NA 14 TRBJ1-5 NA TRBV10-2
TGTGCCAGCAGTTTGAGCTGGACAGGGGTAAGTGAGCAGTTCTTC CASSLSWTGVSEQFF TRBD1 15 TRBJ2-1 NA TRBV28
TGTGCCACCAGCAGAGATCGGCAGGGGACCACCGGGGAGCTGTTTTTT CATSRDRQGTTGELFF NA 16 TRBJ2-2 NA TRBV15
TGTGCCAGCAGCTTAGTTCCAGGGGGAGATGAAAAACTGTTTTTT CASSLVPGGDEKLFF TRBD1 15 TRBJ1-4 once TRBV7-2
TGTGCCAGCTCACAGACAATAGCGGGTGCCTTATTAGTGAATGAGCAGTTCTTC CASSQTIAGALLVNEQFF TRBD2 18 TRBJ2-1 few TRBV18
TGTGCCAGCAGCAAGGAAATGAACACTGAAGCTTTCTTT CASSKEMNTEAFF NA 13 TRBJ1-1 NA TRBV21-1
TGTGCCAGCAGCTTCCCGGATGGCACCGGGGAGCTGTTTTTT CASSFPDGTGELFF NA 14 TRBJ2-2 NA TRBV5-4
TGTGCCTGGAGTGACGGACGAGTCACAGATACGCAGTATTTT CAWSDGRVTDTQYF NA 14 TRBJ2-3 NA TRBV30
TGTGCTAGTGGTTCCTCCTACGAGCAGTACTTC CASGSSYEQYF NA 11 TRBJ2-7 NA TRBV12-5
TGTGCCAGTAGCCTCGGAAAAAACACTGAAGCTTTCTTT CASSLGKNTEAFF NA 13 TRBJ1-1 few TRBV19